Shown below are 29 T cell receptor beta chains from a single sample sequenced in a study of early T cells in non-severe SARS-CoV-2 infection. From the 5' RACE reads, TCRdb called clonotypes with MiXCR, one entry per CDR3 protein. The sample consists of around 55,000 distinct CDR3 sequences, around 13% of them appearing once. The source material was whole blood. Every receptor here comes from an adult who was a healthcare worker with PCR-confirmed SARS-CoV-2 infection or an uninfected control (not recorded which).

This clonotype has a count of ten or more. V and J are TRBV7-2 and TRBJ1-2, with a tentative D call TRBD1 (5 bases). Looked up from germline, CDR1 is SGHTA and CDR2 is FQGNSA. The CDR3 extends over 16 amino acids. The V end was cut by 2 bases, the J end by 4 bases, with 17 bases between. The CDR3 is CASSLSRDALFYGYTF. The DNA of the CDR3 is TGTGCCAGCAGCTTATCCCGGGACGCCCTTTTCTATGGCTACACCTTC.

CDR3 region: CASSQIAGRQETQYF. The CDR3 DNA reads TGTGCCAGCAGCCAAATAGCGGGGAGACAAGAGACCCAGTACTTC. This chain uses TRBV14 with TRBJ2-5; TRBD2 aligns across 8 bases. The V segment lost 2 bases and the J segment 2 bases; nucleotides outside the gene matches: 4. Germline V gene sequence: CDR1 SGHDN, CDR2 FVKESK. The CDR3 is made up of 15 amino acids.

A remark on this clonotype: A much larger clonotype is one base distant, so this may be a read error. This chain uses TRBV5-1 with TRBJ2-7, with D possibly matching TRBD2 (6 bases). CDR1 and CDR2 from the germline V gene are SGHRS and YFSETQ. The CDR3 has 13 residues. The CDR3 coding sequence is TGCGCCGGCAGCTTGGCTTCCGGGGGCGAGCAGTACTTC. Translation gives CAGSLASGGEQYF.

This clonotype has just a few counts. J is TRBJ1-5 and V is TRBV19; possible D gene TRBD1, 6 bases. Germline V gene lookup returns CDR1 LNHDA and CDR2 SQIVND (reference sequence). Trimming left V 5 bases short and J 4 bases short, with 21 bases between. The CDR3 contains 17 residues. CDR3 DNA sequence: TGTGCCAGTAGTCCCGAAATCGGGGGGGCTTGGAATCAGCCCCAGCATTTT. It codes for CASSPEIGGAWNQPQHF.

This clonotype occurred many times. The chain joins TRBV27 to TRBJ1-5, with D perhaps matching TRBD1 (6 bases). The CDR3 totals 13 residues. V was trimmed by 5 bases and J by 11 bases, leaving 16 bases between them. The germline V gene has CDR1 MNHEY and CDR2 SMNVEV (reference sequence). This chain's CDR3 is CASSPQGYPAQHF. CDR3 in DNA: TGTGCCAGCAGTCCGCAGGGGTATCCGGCCCAGCATTTT.

This clonotype was observed many times. The chain is built from TRBV19 and TRBJ1-2; D remains ambiguous. Germline CDR1 reads LNHDA; CDR2 reads SQIVND (reference sequence). The CDR3 sequence is 13 residues long. V dropped 3 bases and J dropped 2 bases, with 7 bases sitting between them. Here the CDR3 reads CASSMAANYGYTF. The DNA of the CDR3 is TGTGCCAGTAGTATGGCAGCCAACTATGGCTACACCTTC.

The chain is built from TRBV19 and TRBJ2-1; 10 positions match TRBD1. Germline V gene data show CDR1 as LNHDA and CDR2 as SQIVND (reference sequence). The CDR3 totals 16 residues. J gave up 2 bases and V 3 bases, and 4 bases lay outside the gene matches. This CDR3 is CASSIGTGVPYNEQFF. The CDR3 region has the DNA TGTGCCAGTAGTATTGGGACAGGGGTCCCCTACAATGAGCAGTTCTTC. The full variable domain, rest sourced from reference TRBV19 and TRBJ2-1, is DGGITQSPKYLFRKEGQNVTLSCEQNLNHDAMYWYRQDPGQGLRLIYYSQIVNDFQKGDIAEGYSVSREKKESFPLTVTSAQKNPTAFYLCASSIGTGVPYNEQFFGPGTRLTVL.

The chain couples TRBV19 to TRBJ2-2; D might be TRBD1 (6 bases). The length of the CDR3 is 15 residues. CDR1 and CDR2 from the germline V gene are LNHDA and SQIVND (reference sequence). V lost 9 bases and J lost 3, with 17 bases in between. CDR3 in DNA: TGTGCCAGCCAACAGGGTAGAACGCACACCGGGGAGCTGTTTTTT. As protein: CASQQGRTHTGELFF.

V and J are TRBV29-1 and TRBJ2-3; D remains ambiguous. V shed 3 bases and J shed 1 base, with 5 bases lying between them. This CDR3 contains 12 residues. The germline V gene has CDR1 SQVTM and CDR2 ANQGSEA. CDR3 nucleotides: TGCAGCGTTGAGGATGGCACAGATACGCAGTATTTT. Amino acids: CSVEDGTDTQYF.

The rearrangement links TRBV30 to TRBJ1-5; D gene ambiguous. Germline CDR1 reads GTSNPN; CDR2 reads SVGIG (reference sequence). Trimming pared 0 bases from V and 0 bases from J, leaving 6 bases between. The CDR3 runs 14 residues. The CDR3 nucleotides read TGTGCCTGGAGTGTACCCGTTAGCAATCAGCCCCAGCATTTT. It is translated as CAWSVPVSNQPQHF.

V gene TRBV29-1 combines with J gene TRBJ2-7, with TRBD2 matching 11 bases. The V segment lost 4 bases and the J segment 0 bases; nucleotides outside the gene matches: 5. The CDR3 contains 15 residues. CDR1 and CDR2 from the germline V gene are SQVTM and ANQGSEA. DNA for the CDR3: TGCAGCGTTGTTCTAGCGGGGGGCCCCTCCTACGAGCAGTACTTC. Amino acids: CSVVLAGGPSYEQYF.

This clonotype was observed at least ten times. The V and J genes are TRBV11-2 and TRBJ1-1; D gene unclear. The length of the CDR3 is 14 residues. Per germline, CDR1 SGHAT and CDR2 FQNNGV. Trimming pared 5 bases from V and 1 base from J, leaving 11 bases between. CDR3 region: CASSQRPGNTEAFF. The CDR3 DNA reads as TGTGCCAGCAGCCAAAGGCCGGGGAACACTGAAGCTTTCTTT.

In its sample, this clonotype ranks as medium-sized. This chain joins TRBV2 and TRBJ2-1; D perhaps matches TRBD2 (5 bases). Trimming shortened V by 4 bases and J by 6 bases, and 16 bases separated the two germline ends. The CDR3 is 15 residues long. Germline CDR1 is SNHLY and CDR2 is FYNNEI. CDR3 sequence: CASSGGEILPNEQFF. The CDR3, as DNA: TGTGCCAGCAGTGGGGGAGAGATTCTGCCCAATGAGCAGTTCTTC.

The gene calls are TRBV2 and TRBJ2-1, with D uncertain. The CDR3 covers 13 residues. Germline V CDR1 and CDR2: SNHLY, FYNNEI. Trimming stripped 7 bases from V and 6 bases from J, with 13 bases between. The CDR3 protein is CASIIAVPNEQFF. CDR3 in DNA: TGTGCCAGCATCATCGCAGTCCCCAATGAGCAGTTCTTC.

This clonotype was counted many times. The J gene is TRBJ1-5, the V gene TRBV27; 11 nucleotides line up with TRBD1. V lost 5 bases to trimming and J lost 9 bases; unmatched junction nucleotides: 6. The CDR3 covers 14 residues. Germline-derived CDR1 and CDR2 are MNHEY and SMNVEV (reference sequence). The CDR3 DNA sequence: TGTGCCAGCAGTCCGGGACAGGGGGTGGGGCCCCAGCATTTT. Translated, it gives CASSPGQGVGPQHF.

The CDR3 coding sequence is TGTGCCAGCAGCTCCCGGCAGGAGAACTATGGCTACACCTTC. It encodes CASSSRQENYGYTF. The chain is built from TRBV21-1 and TRBJ1-2; the D call of TRBD1 is as the table states it, not checked on the DNA. TRBV21-1 is recorded as a pseudogene. The length of the CDR3 is 14 residues.

This clonotype has ten or more counts. This sequence joins TRBV4-1 and TRBJ2-1; 7 bases line up with TRBD1. Germline V gives CDR1 MGHRA, CDR2 YSYEKL. Trimming at V came to 4 bases and at J to 10 bases, leaving 13 bases not matched to a gene. The CDR3 is made up of 15 amino acids. CDR3 nucleotides: TGCGCCAGCAGCCTCTACGGATCTGGGACAGACGAGCAGTTCTTC. Its translation is CASSLYGSGTDEQFF.

This clonotype appeared a few times. CDR3 amino acids: CASSLRRGESVTEAFF. Written as DNA, the CDR3 is TGTGCCAGCAGCTTAAGGCGGGGTGAGTCGGTTACTGAAGCTTTCTTT. V and J are TRBV11-1 and TRBJ1-1; D is unresolved. V dropped 2 bases and J dropped 5 bases, with 18 bases sitting between them. Germline V gives CDR1 SGHAT, CDR2 FQDESV (reference sequence). The CDR3 length is 16 residues.

This clonotype appeared a few times. The chain is built from TRBV7-2 and TRBJ2-7, with 8 bases aligning to TRBD1. V lost 5 bases to trimming and J lost 3 bases; unmatched junction nucleotides: 6. The length of the CDR3 is 14 residues. CDR1 and CDR2 from the germline V gene are SGHTA and FQGNSA. In DNA form, the CDR3 reads TGTGCCAGCAGCCCTGGGACAGGTGGCTACGAGCAGTACTTC. Translating gives CASSPGTGGYEQYF.

This clonotype was found many times. The junction departs from the called germline gene at one end, perhaps through a read error. The V gene is TRBV7-7, the J gene TRBJ1-6; 8 bases map to TRBD1. Looked up from germline, CDR1 is SSHAT and CDR2 is FNYEAQ (reference sequence). The CDR3 spans 18 residues. CDR3 region: CASSLEVWGDRGNSPLHF. The CDR3 DNA reads as TGTGCTAGCAGCTTAGAGGTATGGGGAGACAGGGGCAATTCACCCCTCCACTTT. The variable domain in full, with the rest retrieved from reference TRBV7-7 and TRBJ1-6, is GAGVSQSPRYKVTKRGQDVTLRCDPISSHATLYWYQQALGQGPEFLTYFNYEAQPDKSGLPSDRFSAERPEGSISTLTIQRTEQRDSAMYRCASSLEVWGDRGNSPLHFGNGTRLTVT.

This rearrangement joins TRBV27 to TRBJ2-1; 7 positions match TRBD2. CDR3 size: 14 residues. The germline gives CDR1 MNHEY, CDR2 SMNVEV (reference sequence). The V gene end was trimmed by 6 bases and the J gene end by 4 bases; junction bases not matched to a gene: 6. CDR3 loop: CASRPGLTYNEQFF. Here the CDR3 DNA reads TGTGCCAGCAGACCGGGACTAACATACAATGAGCAGTTCTTC.

The chain is built from TRBV4-3 and TRBJ1-1; 8 bases map to TRBD1. V lost 0 bases, J lost 7 bases, and 10 bases stayed unmatched. CDR1 and CDR2 from the germline V gene are LGHNA and YSLEER. This CDR3 contains 16 residues. The CDR3 coding sequence is TGCGCCAGCAGCCAAGATCGTCGGTCAGGGGGCAGTGAAGCTTTCTTT. Protein: CASSQDRRSGGSEAFF.

The V and J genes are TRBV7-6 and TRBJ2-2, with D tentatively TRBD2 (5 bases). This CDR3 has 13 residues. Per the germline V gene, CDR1 is SGHVS and CDR2 is FNYEAQ. Trimming left V 5 bases short and J 5 bases short, with 9 bases between. The CDR3, as DNA: TGTGCCAGCAGCCACCCGGGAACCGGGGAGCTGTTTTTT. Protein product: CASSHPGTGELFF.

In its sample, this clonotype was seen many times. The rearrangement uses TRBV7-7 and TRBJ2-1; TRBD1 aligns across 7 bases. This CDR3 is 13 amino acids long. Looked up from germline, CDR1 is SSHAT and CDR2 is FNYEAQ (reference sequence). The CDR3, as DNA: TGTGTCCCGACAGGGCGAACCTACAATGAGCAGTTCTTC. It translates to CVPTGRTYNEQFF.

The CDR3 sequence: CASSRTGGSGYEQYF. The CDR3 nucleotides are TGTGCCAGCAGCCGTACAGGGGGATCGGGCTACGAGCAGTACTTC. This chain connects TRBV7-2 to TRBJ2-7; 8 bases map to TRBD1. Trimming removed 5 bases from V and 3 bases from J; junction bases left unmatched: 9. The CDR3 totals 15 residues. In germline, CDR1 is SGHTA, CDR2 FQGNSA.

This clonotype was seen at least ten times. The chain joins TRBV6-5 to TRBJ2-3, with D tentatively TRBD2 (6 bases). The CDR3 loop spans 17 amino acids. Germline CDR1 reads MNHEY; CDR2 reads SVGAGI. V shed 5 bases and J shed 1 base, with 19 bases lying between them. The CDR3 protein is CASSIVGLAGRTDTQYF. In DNA, the CDR3 is TGTGCCAGCAGTATCGTTGGTCTGGCGGGGCGCACAGATACGCAGTATTTT.

The chain is built from TRBV7-2 and TRBJ2-1; TRBD1 aligns across 7 bases. Germline V gene data show CDR1 as SGHTA and CDR2 as FQGNSA. CDR3 length equals 15 residues. V lost 2 bases and J lost 3; bases outside the gene matches: 4. The CDR3 region has the DNA TGTGCCAGCAGCTTAACCCGGGACAGCTACAATGAGCAGTTCTTC. Translating it yields CASSLTRDSYNEQFF.

As for this clonotype: A much more abundant neighbour one base away suggests this may be a read error. The CDR3 DNA follows: TGTGCCAGCAGTTGGCGGTTGGGTAATGAAAAACTGTTTTTT. Amino acids: CASSWRLGNEKLFF. The J gene is TRBJ1-4, the V gene TRBV6-5, with no clear D. This CDR3 is built from 14 residues. Per germline, CDR1 MNHEY and CDR2 SVGAGI. V was clipped by 4 bases and J by 4 bases, with 10 bases between them.

The rearrangement uses TRBV12-3 or TRBV12-4 and TRBJ2-5; the match to TRBD2 covers 8 bases. The CDR3 runs 14 residues. Unmatched junction bases numbered 10, after V lost 8 bases and J lost 5 bases. The CDR3 DNA follows: TGTGCCAGCGCCGCCCGAGCGGGGGAGGAGACCCAGTACTTC. Translation gives CASAARAGEETQYF.